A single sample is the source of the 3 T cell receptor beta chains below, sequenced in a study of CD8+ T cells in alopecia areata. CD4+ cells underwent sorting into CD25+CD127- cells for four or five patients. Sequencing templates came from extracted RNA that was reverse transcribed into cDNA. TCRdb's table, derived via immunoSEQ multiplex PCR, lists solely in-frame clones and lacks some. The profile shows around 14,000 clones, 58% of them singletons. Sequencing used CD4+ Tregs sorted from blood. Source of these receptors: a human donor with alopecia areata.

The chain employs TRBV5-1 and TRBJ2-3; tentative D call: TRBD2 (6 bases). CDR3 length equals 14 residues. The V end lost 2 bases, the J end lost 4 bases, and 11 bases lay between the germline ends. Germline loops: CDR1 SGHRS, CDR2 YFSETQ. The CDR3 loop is CASSFGGIPDTQYF. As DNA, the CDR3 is TGCGCCAGCAGCTTTGGGGGGATCCCAGATACGCAGTATTTT.

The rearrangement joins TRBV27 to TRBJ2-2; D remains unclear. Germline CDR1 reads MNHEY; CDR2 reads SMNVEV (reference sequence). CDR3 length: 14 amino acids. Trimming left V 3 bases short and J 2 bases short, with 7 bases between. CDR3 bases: TGTGCCAGCAGTTTTCCAAGTAACACCGGGGAGCTGTTTTTT. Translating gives CASSFPSNTGELFF.

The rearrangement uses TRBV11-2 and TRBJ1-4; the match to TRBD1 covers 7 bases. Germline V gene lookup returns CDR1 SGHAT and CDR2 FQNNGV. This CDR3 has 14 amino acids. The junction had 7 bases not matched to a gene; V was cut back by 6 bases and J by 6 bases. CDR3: CASSRQGGYEKLFF. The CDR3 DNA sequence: TGTGCCAGCAGTCGACAGGGTGGTTATGAAAAACTGTTTTTT.